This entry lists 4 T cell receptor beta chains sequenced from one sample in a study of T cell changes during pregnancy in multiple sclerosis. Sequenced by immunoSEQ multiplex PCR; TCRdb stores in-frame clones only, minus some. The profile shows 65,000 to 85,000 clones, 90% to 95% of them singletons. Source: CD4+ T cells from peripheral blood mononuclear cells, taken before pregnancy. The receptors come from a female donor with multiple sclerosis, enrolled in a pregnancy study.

DNA of the CDR3: TGTGCCAGCTCACCAAGCGCCAATATGAGGACTGAAGCTTTCTTT. This encodes CASSPSANMRTEAFF. The chain employs TRBV18 and TRBJ1-1; D gene unclear. The V gene lost 2 bases and the J gene lost 5 bases, with 15 bases spanning the gap. Per the germline V gene, CDR1 is KGHSH and CDR2 is LQKENI. The CDR3 is 15 amino acids.

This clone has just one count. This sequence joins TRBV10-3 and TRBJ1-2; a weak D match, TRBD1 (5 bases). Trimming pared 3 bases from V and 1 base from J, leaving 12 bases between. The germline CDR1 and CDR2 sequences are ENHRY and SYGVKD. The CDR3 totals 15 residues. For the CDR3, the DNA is TGTGCCATCAGTGAAGGGGCAGACATTAACTATGGCTACACCTTC. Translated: CAISEGADINYGYTF.

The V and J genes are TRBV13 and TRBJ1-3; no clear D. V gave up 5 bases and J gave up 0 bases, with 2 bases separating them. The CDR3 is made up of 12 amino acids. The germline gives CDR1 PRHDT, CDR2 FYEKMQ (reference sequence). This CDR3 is CASSLSGNTIYF. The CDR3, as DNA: TGTGCCAGCAGCCTCTCTGGAAACACCATATATTTT.

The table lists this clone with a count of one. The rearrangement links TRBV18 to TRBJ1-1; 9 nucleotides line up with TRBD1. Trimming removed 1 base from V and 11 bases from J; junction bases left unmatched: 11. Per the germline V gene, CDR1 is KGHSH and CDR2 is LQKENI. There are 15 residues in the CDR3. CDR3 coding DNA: TGTGCCAGCTCACCACAGGAACAGGGGGCGCAGGATGCTTTCTTT. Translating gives CASSPQEQGAQDAFF.